This T cell receptor (beta chain) emerged from a study of technical replicates of blood from a handful of donors. This CDR3 is built from 19 residues. V trimming: 3 bases; J trimming: 1 base; junction bases outside the gene matches: 9. Germline loops: CDR1 SGDLS, CDR2 YYNGEE. The protocol was immunoSEQ multiplex PCR, while the TCRdb copy is restricted to in-frame clones and leaves out a portion. The data hold some 14,000 clones, with around four fifths observed a single time. The chain combines TRBV9 with TRBJ2-3; 15 bases line up with TRBD2. The sample consisted of PBMCs. The TCR comes from a human donor in good health. The CDR3 is CASSAWGGLAGGGTDTQYF. For the CDR3, the DNA is TGTGCCAGCAGCGCATGGGGGGGACTAGCGGGAGGTGGCACAGATACGCAGTATTTT.